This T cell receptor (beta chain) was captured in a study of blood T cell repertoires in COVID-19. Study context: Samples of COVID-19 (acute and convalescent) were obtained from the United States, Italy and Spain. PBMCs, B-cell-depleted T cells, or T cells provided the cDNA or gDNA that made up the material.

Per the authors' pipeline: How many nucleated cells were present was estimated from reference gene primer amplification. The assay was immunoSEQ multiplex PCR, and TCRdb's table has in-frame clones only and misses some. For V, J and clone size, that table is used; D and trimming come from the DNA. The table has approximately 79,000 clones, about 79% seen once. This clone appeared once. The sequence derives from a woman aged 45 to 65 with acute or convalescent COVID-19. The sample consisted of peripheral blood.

CDR3 coding DNA: TGTGCCAGCAAATCAGCGGGAGGATACAATGAGCAGTTCTTC. It yields the protein CASKSAGGYNEQFF. This chain uses TRBV2 with TRBJ2-1; 9 bases align to TRBD2. Germline V gives CDR1 SNHLY, CDR2 FYNNEI. CDR3 length equals 14 residues. J was trimmed by 4 bases and V by 7 bases; bases with no gene match: 5.